This T cell receptor (beta chain) is drawn from a study of T-cell memory formation after mild COVID-19. In the case of this clonotype: Its antigen is unidentified.

The CDR3 is made up of 15 amino acids. CDR1 and CDR2 from the germline V gene are MGHRA and YSYEKL. Trimming pared 1 base from V and 5 bases from J, leaving 15 bases between. Broader study findings: CD4+ clones that contracted lay mainly in CM and EM; CD8+ ones lay in EMRA.

In TCRdb, the 5' RACE reads were re-called with MiXCR into one record per CDR3 protein. In the table there are 300,000 to 350,000 distinct CDR3 sequences, 12% to 15% of which are singletons. Sequenced input: PBMCs or a T cell subset sorted from them (not recorded which). The sequence came from a man between 18 and 35 years old who had mild COVID-19 (a few samples of this study predate the infection). Cell type and time point are not known. V usage is TRBV4-1 and J usage is TRBJ2-7; D might be TRBD1 (5 bases). CDR3 coding DNA: TGCGCCAGCAGCCAAGTCTGGCAGGGTGGCCACGAGCAGTACTTC. Its protein product is CASSQVWQGGHEQYF.